The entry below describes one TCR beta chain. Its antigen is unidentified. The data derive from a study of cytomegalovirus exposure and HLA in healthy donors. Findings of the study overall: The study listed under 200 cytomegalovirus-associated TCR beta chains. Among TCR sequences, most were rare, though some public TCRs appeared in many donors. In a later analysis, V- and J-gene trimming of beta chains associated with a DCLRE1C missense variant, replicated independently.

CDR3 length: 15 amino acids. The V segment lost 0 bases and the J segment 3 bases; nucleotides outside the gene matches: 5. CDR1 is SGHNT, CDR2 YYREEE, per germline (reference sequence). PCR employed 60 Vbeta and 13 Jbeta primers. Method: immunoSEQ multiplex PCR; TCRdb's copy keeps in-frame clones and lacks some. The sample carries roughly 56,000 clones, about 87% recorded once. This TCR came from a man younger than 35 in good health and CMV-seronegative. The sample consisted of PBMCs. The rearrangement uses TRBV5-4 and TRBJ2-5; 7 bases are a match to TRBD1. CDR3 region: CASSLAEGAEETQYF. CDR3 bases: TGTGCCAGCAGCTTGGCCGAGGGGGCCGAAGAGACCCAGTACTTC.